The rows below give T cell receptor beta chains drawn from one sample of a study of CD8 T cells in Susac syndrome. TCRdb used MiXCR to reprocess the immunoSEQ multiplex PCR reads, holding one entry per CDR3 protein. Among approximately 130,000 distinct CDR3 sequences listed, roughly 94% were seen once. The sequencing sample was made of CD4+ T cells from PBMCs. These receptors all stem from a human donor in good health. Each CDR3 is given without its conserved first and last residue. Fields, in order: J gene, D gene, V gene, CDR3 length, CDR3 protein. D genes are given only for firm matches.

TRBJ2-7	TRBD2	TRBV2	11	ASSGLAGGEQY
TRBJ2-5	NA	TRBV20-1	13	SARPLLGTQETQY
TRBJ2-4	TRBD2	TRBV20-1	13	SAYRGGSAHGIQY
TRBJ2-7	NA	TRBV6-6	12	ASSYGSSSYEQY
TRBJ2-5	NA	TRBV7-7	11	ASSLAHQETQY
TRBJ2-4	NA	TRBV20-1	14	SARDGLGVVKNIQY
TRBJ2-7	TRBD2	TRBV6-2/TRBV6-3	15	ASGVKKTSGTSYEQY
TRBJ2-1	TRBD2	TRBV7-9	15	ASSLAGLAGIYNEQF
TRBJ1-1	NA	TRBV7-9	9	ASSPLNEAF
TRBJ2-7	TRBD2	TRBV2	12	ASSSSGTLYEQY
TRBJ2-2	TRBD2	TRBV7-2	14	ASSSGTSSDTGELF
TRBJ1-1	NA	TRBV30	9	AWRGNTEAF
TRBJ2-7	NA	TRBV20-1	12	SAPALGDPYEQY
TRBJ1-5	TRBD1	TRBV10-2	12	ASSETGGWQPQH
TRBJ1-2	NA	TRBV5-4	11	ASSSDFSYGYT
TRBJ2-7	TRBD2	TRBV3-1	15	ASSPQGLAGVSYEQY
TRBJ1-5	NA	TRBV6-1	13	ASSNPDTPVQPQH
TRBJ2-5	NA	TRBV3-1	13	ASSQVGVAQETQY
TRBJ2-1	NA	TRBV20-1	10	SASTGRDEQF
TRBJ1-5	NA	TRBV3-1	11	ASSQDEDAPQH
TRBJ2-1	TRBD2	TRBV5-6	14	ASSSIGLAGGGEQF
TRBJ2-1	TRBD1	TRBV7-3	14	ASSRTGTESYNEQF
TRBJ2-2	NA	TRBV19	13	ASSIPGRVAGELF
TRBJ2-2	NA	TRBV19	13	ASSVTGPGPGELF
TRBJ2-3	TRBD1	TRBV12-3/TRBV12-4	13	ASSPGQGSTDTQY
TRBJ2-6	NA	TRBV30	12	AWSPGAGANVLT
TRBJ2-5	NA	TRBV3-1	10	ASSPGPETQY
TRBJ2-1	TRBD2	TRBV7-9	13	ASSSSGRMGNEQF
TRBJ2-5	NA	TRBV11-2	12	ASSFAGGQETQY
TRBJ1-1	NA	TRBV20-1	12	SAVGATTVSEAF
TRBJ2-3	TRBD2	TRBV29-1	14	SVERGLAPTTDTQY
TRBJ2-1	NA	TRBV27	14	ASSPRGSTSYNEQF
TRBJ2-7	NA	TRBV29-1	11	SVRDTSLSEQY
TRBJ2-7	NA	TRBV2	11	ATAARVGYEQY
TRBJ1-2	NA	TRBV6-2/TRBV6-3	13	ATRSPTERLLGYT
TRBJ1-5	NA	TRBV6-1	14	ASTPLGKGTDQPQH
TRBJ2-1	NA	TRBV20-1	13	SARRLATSYNEQF
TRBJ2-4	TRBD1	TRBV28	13	ASSHRGFAKNIQY
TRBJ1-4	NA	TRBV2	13	ASSVGASTNEKLF
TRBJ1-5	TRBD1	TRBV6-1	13	ASSEGQGLNQPQH
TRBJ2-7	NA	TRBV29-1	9	SVGGFDEQY
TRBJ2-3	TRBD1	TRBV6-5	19	ASSYPIRDRGVLFSTDTQY
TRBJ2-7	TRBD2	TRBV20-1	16	SAFPRLSKREVSYEQY
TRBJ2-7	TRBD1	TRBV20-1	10	SALGQGGEQY
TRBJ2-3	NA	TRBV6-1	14	ASSAPPGAPRDTQY
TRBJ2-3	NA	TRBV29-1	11	SVAGQITDTQY
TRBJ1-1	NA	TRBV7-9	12	ASSLGQENTEAF
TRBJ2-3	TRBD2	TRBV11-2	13	ASSPGTSGADTQY